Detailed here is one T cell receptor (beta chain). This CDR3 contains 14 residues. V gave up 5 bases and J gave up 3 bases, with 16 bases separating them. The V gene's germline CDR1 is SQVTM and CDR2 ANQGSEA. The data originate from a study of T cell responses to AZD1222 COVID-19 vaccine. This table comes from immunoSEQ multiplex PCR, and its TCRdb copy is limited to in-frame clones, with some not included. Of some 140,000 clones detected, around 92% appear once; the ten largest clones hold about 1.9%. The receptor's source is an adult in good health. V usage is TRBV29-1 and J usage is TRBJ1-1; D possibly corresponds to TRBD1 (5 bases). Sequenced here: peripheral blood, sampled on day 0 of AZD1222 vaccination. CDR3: CSVLPRGGDTEAFF. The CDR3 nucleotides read TGCAGCGTTCTCCCCCGGGGGGGGGACACTGAAGCTTTCTTT.